The 23 T cell receptor beta chains reported below all come from one sample, sequenced in a study of response to subunit inactivated influenza vaccine. TCRdb recomputed calls from the RT-PCR reads with MiXCR, one row per CDR3 protein. This table holds 450,000 to 600,000 distinct CDR3 sequences, 16% found once. The input for sequencing was CD4+ T cells sorted from PBMCs, taken around 25 months after vaccination. The receptors come from a man between 45 and 75 years old who received an inactivated influenza vaccine.

V usage is TRBV3-1 and J usage is TRBJ2-1; 10 nucleotides agree with TRBD2. Trimming cost V 4 bases and J 7 bases; bases outside gene matches: 7. The CDR3 totals 15 residues. Germline V gene sequence: CDR1 LGHDT, CDR2 YNNKEL (reference sequence). The CDR3 DNA reads as TGTGCCAGCAGCCGGGTGGGACTAGCGAAAAATGAGCAGTTCTTC. This codes for CASSRVGLAKNEQFF.

The J gene is TRBJ1-1, the V gene TRBV28; tentatively, D is TRBD1 (6 bases). CDR3 length: 16 residues. Deletions cut 3 bases from V and 4 bases from J, with 18 bases between. Looked up from germline, CDR1 is MDHEN and CDR2 is SYDVKM. The CDR3 sequence: CASSLSPLRGVTEAFF. Here the CDR3 DNA reads TGTGCCAGCAGTTTGTCCCCGTTGAGGGGGGTCACTGAAGCTTTCTTT.

Ten or more counts support this clonotype. The CDR3 sequence: CAISVDRSTDTQYF. The DNA for the CDR3 is TGTGCCATCAGTGTTGACCGAAGCACAGATACGCAGTATTTT. The rearrangement joins TRBV10-3 to TRBJ2-3; D is undetermined. V lost 4 bases and J lost 0, with 8 bases in between. CDR3 length: 14 amino acids. Germline lookup yields CDR1 ENHRY and CDR2 SYGVKD.

This clonotype was seen a few times. The CDR3 region has the DNA TGTGCCAGCAGTTTGAGGCCGACTTACACTGAAGCTTTCTTT. Amino acid sequence: CASSLRPTYTEAFF. The gene calls are TRBV28 and TRBJ1-1, with D unclear. The V gene's germline CDR1 is MDHEN and CDR2 SYDVKM. Trimming removed 3 bases at V and 3 bases at J, with 11 bases between. The CDR3 contains 14 residues.

This chain uses TRBV7-2 with TRBJ1-2; possibly TRBD1 for D (5 bases). Trimming removed 2 bases at V and 7 bases at J, with 11 bases between. Germline assignment: CDR1 SGHTA and CDR2 FQGNSA. The CDR3 is 13 residues long. The CDR3, as DNA: TGTGCCAGCAGCTTATCTCCGGGACGTGGCTACACCTTC. Its translation: CASSLSPGRGYTF.

This clonotype showed up just a few times. The genes are TRBV20-1 and TRBJ2-1, with 7 bases that match TRBD2. V trimming: 1 base; J trimming: 8 bases; junction bases outside the gene matches: 5. CDR1 and CDR2 (germline): DFQATT, SNEGSKA (reference sequence). CDR3 size: 13 residues. The CDR3 loop is CSARATSSDEQFF. CDR3 nucleotide sequence: TGCAGTGCTAGAGCGACTAGCTCAGATGAGCAGTTCTTC.

This clonotype turned up a few times. V gene TRBV12-3 or TRBV12-4 combines with J gene TRBJ2-1; the match to TRBD2 covers 12 bases. The CDR3 runs to 17 residues. V lost 5 bases to trimming and J lost 6 bases; unmatched junction nucleotides: 11. The CDR3 is CASSAPTGTSGFNEQFF. The CDR3, as DNA: TGTGCCAGCAGTGCCCCCACCGGGACTAGCGGGTTCAATGAGCAGTTCTTC.

This sequence joins TRBV5-1 and TRBJ1-1; TRBD1 might be the D (6 bases). This CDR3 region has 15 residues. CDR1 is SGHRS, CDR2 YFSETQ, per germline. Trimming pared 0 bases from V and 5 bases from J, leaving 14 bases between. The CDR3 protein is CASSLGGTQGTEAFF. The CDR3 DNA follows: TGCGCCAGCAGCTTGGGGGGGACACAAGGGACTGAAGCTTTCTTT. The full variable domain, in which reference TRBV5-1 and TRBJ1-1 provide the parts outside the CDR3, is KAGVTQTPRYLIKTRGQQVTLSCSPISGHRSVSWYQQTPGQGLQFLFEYFSETQRNKGNFPGRFSGRQFSNSRSEMNVSTLELGDSALYLCASSLGGTQGTEAFFGQGTRLTVV.

This clonotype was counted a few times. The chain uses TRBV6-5 and TRBJ1-1; 7 positions match TRBD1. V lost 8 bases, J lost 8 bases, and 8 bases stayed unmatched. CDR3 length equals 12 residues. Germline V gene lookup returns CDR1 MNHEY and CDR2 SVGAGI. The CDR3 nucleotides are TGTGCCAGCGGACAGGATGGGACCGAAGCTTTCTTT. Translation gives CASGQDGTEAFF.

This clonotype was detected ten times or more. This chain links TRBV7-8 with TRBJ2-4; maybe TRBD1 (6 bases). Trimming shortened V by 5 bases and J by 6 bases, and 17 bases separated the two germline ends. The germline gives CDR1 SGHVS, CDR2 FQNEAQ. The CDR3 loop spans 15 amino acids. CDR3 DNA sequence: TGTGCCAGCAGCCCCAACAGGGCTAGGGGAAACATTCAGTACTTC. Its protein product is CASSPNRARGNIQYF.

Only a few counts were recorded for this clonotype. The rearrangement links TRBV9 to TRBJ2-1; D uncertain. Germline CDR1 and CDR2: SGDLS and YYNGEE. This CDR3 spans 16 amino acids. V lost 0 bases to trimming and J lost 2 bases, with 12 bases between them. In DNA form, the CDR3 reads TGTGCCAGCAGCGTAGGGGTCGGCGATACCTACAATGAGCAGTTCTTC. Residues: CASSVGVGDTYNEQFF.

The genes are TRBV5-1 and TRBJ2-3; D is undetermined. Per germline, CDR1 SGHRS and CDR2 YFSETQ. V gave up 1 base and J gave up 1 base, with 7 bases separating them. The CDR3 totals 14 residues. The CDR3 region has the DNA TGCGCCAGCAGCTTGCGACCTCGCACAGATACGCAGTATTTT. It is translated as CASSLRPRTDTQYF.

This clonotype was seen a few times. The J gene is TRBJ1-1, the V gene TRBV18; possible D gene TRBD1, 6 bases. Germline assignment: CDR1 KGHSH and CDR2 LQKENI. This CDR3 is built from 14 residues. V lost 1 base, J lost 4 bases, and 10 bases lay in between. The CDR3 sequence: CASSPQSRGTEAFF. The CDR3 region has the DNA TGTGCCAGCTCACCACAGTCCAGGGGCACTGAAGCTTTCTTT.

Only a few counts were recorded for this clonotype. The J gene is TRBJ2-7, the V gene TRBV20-1, with D possibly being TRBD1 or TRBD2 (6 bases each). V was trimmed by 5 bases and J by 4 bases, leaving 18 bases between them. CDR1 and CDR2 (germline): DFQATT, SNEGSKA (reference sequence). The CDR3 spans 14 residues. CDR3 loop: CSAPTPGGSYEQYF. The DNA of the CDR3 is TGCAGTGCTCCCACCCCCGGGGGCTCTTACGAGCAGTACTTC.

The rearrangement links TRBV7-2 to TRBJ1-4; no firm D call. This CDR3 contains 12 residues. V shed 6 bases and J shed 6 bases, with 8 bases lying between them. Germline V gene sequence: CDR1 SGHTA, CDR2 FQGNSA. DNA for the CDR3: TGTGCCAGCAGTTCTCAGGATGAAAAACTGTTTTTT. It is translated as CASSSQDEKLFF.

This clonotype was seen more than once but under ten times. The genes are TRBV19 and TRBJ2-3, with a tentative D call TRBD2 (5 bases). CDR3 length: 15 residues. Trimming stripped 3 bases from V and 0 bases from J, with 10 bases between. Germline CDR1 LNHDA, CDR2 SQIVND (reference sequence). The CDR3 loop is CASSMLAPSTDTQYF. The CDR3, as DNA: TGTGCCAGTAGTATGTTAGCGCCCAGCACAGATACGCAGTATTTT.

The rearrangement joins TRBV6-2 or TRBV6-3 to TRBJ2-7, with 9 bases aligning to TRBD2. Germline V gene lookup returns CDR1 MNHEY and CDR2 SVGEGT. The junction had 5 bases not matched to a gene; V was cut back by 3 bases and J by 2 bases. CDR3 length: 15 residues. CDR3 DNA: TGTGCCAGCAGTTATGGACTAGCGAATACCTACGAGCAGTACTTC. Its protein product is CASSYGLANTYEQYF.

The chain recombines TRBV5-1 with TRBJ2-3; D ambiguous. V lost 1 base to trimming and J lost 2 bases, with 11 bases between them. The CDR3 spans 15 residues. Germline assignment: CDR1 SGHRS and CDR2 YFSETQ. The CDR3, as DNA: TGCGCCAGCAGCTTGTTGAGCGAAAACACAGATACGCAGTATTTT. Its protein product is CASSLLSENTDTQYF.

This chain joins TRBV12-3 or TRBV12-4 and TRBJ1-4; a weak D match, TRBD1 (5 bases). The CDR3 has 13 residues. Trimming removed 6 bases at V and 3 bases at J, with 8 bases between. The CDR3: CASSGGANEKLFF. In DNA, the CDR3 is TGTGCCAGCAGCGGGGGTGCTAATGAAAAACTGTTTTTT.

The chain combines TRBV5-1 with TRBJ2-3; TRBD2 matches at 13 bases. The V segment lost 3 bases and the J segment 6 bases; nucleotides outside the gene matches: 7. CDR1 and CDR2 (germline): SGHRS, YFSETQ. The CDR3 runs 16 residues. DNA for the CDR3: TGCGCCAGCAGCTCCCGACTAGCGGGAGGTATGGATACGCAGTATTTT. It codes for CASSSRLAGGMDTQYF.

V gene TRBV7-2 combines with J gene TRBJ2-3, with D tentatively TRBD1 (6 bases). The CDR3 extends over 14 amino acids. Germline assignment: CDR1 SGHTA and CDR2 FQGNSA. Trimming cost V 5 bases and J 6 bases, with 15 bases left between them. CDR3 amino acids: CASSGAGAADTQYF. As DNA, the CDR3 is TGTGCCAGCAGCGGCGCAGGGGCGGCGGATACGCAGTATTTT.

The chain recombines TRBV12-3 or TRBV12-4 with TRBJ1-2; perhaps TRBD1 as D (5 bases). V lost 8 bases to trimming and J lost 8 bases, with 18 bases between them. CDR3 length equals 13 residues. The DNA of the CDR3 is TGTGCCAGCGGACCGGGACTGGGGAAGGGCTACACCTTC. It encodes CASGPGLGKGYTF.

The gene calls are TRBV10-3 and TRBJ2-7, with 12 nucleotides matching TRBD2. The CDR3 runs 20 residues. Germline CDR1 is ENHRY and CDR2 is SYGVKD. V lost 0 bases to trimming and J lost 2 bases; unmatched junction nucleotides: 14. The CDR3 DNA is TGTGCCATCAGTGAGTCTTTTTATTTGAGGACTAGCGGGAATACCTACGAGCAGTACTTC. Its translation: CAISESFYLRTSGNTYEQYF.